The rows below give T cell receptor beta chains drawn from one sample of a study of blood T cell repertoires in COVID-19. Assay: immunoSEQ multiplex PCR; the TCRdb copy retains only in-frame clones and omits some. The table records a few hundred thousand clones, 87% of them present only once. Source material: PBMCs or T cells enriched from blood (not recorded which). All receptors come from a woman aged 50 to 65 who had recovered from COVID-19. The CDR3 runs from the conserved cysteine through the conserved F or W. A D gene is named only where the DNA matches it firmly. The size of a clone is reported for some rows only, either as once, few or many, or as a class for expanded clones.

V gene	J gene	clone size	D gene	CDR3 DNA	CDR3 protein
TRBV7-2	TRBJ2-1	NA	TRBD2	TGTGCCAGCAGCTTAGGAACTAGCGGGGGATCACGGACACGCAATGAGCAGTTCTTC	CASSLGTSGGSRTRNEQFF
TRBV27	TRBJ1-1	NA	NA	TGTGCCAGCAGACCAGTTTGGGGCGCGGTGAACACTGAAGCTTTCTTT	CASRPVWGAVNTEAFF
TRBV18	TRBJ1-1	NA	NA	TGTGCCAGCTCATTTCTCCCAAGCCGATGCACTGAAGCTTTCTTT	CASSFLPSRCTEAFF
TRBV2	TRBJ1-5	NA	TRBD1	TGTGCCAGCAGTCGGGACAGGAATAGCAATCAGCCCCAGCATTTT	CASSRDRNSNQPQHF
TRBV9	TRBJ1-3	NA	NA	TGTGCCAGCAGCGTAGATTGGAGTGCGGGAAACACCATATATTTT	CASSVDWSAGNTIYF
TRBV6-6	TRBJ1-2	once	TRBD1	TGTGCCAGCAGGCTACAGGGGGCCGGGAGGTATGGCTACACCTTC	CASRLQGAGRYGYTF
TRBV2	TRBJ2-7	NA	NA	TGTGCCAGCACCAGCGATGTGAACTCCGAGCAGTACTTC	CASTSDVNSEQYF
TRBV7-8	TRBJ2-7	NA	NA	TGTGCCAGCAGCTTACGTTCCGTAGCCTACGAGCAGTACTTC	CASSLRSVAYEQYF
TRBV18	TRBJ1-4	NA	NA	TGTGCCAGCTCACCAGGGAGGGTGGTTGGTGAAAAACTGTTTTTT	CASSPGRVVGEKLFF
TRBV2	TRBJ1-1	NA	NA	TGTGCCAGCAGCACCAGGACTGAAGAAGCTTTCTTT	CASSTRTEEAFF
TRBV28	TRBJ2-2	NA	NA	TGTGCCAGCAGTTTAAGGAGTGGGACAAACACCGGGGAGCTGTTTTTT	CASSLRSGTNTGELFF